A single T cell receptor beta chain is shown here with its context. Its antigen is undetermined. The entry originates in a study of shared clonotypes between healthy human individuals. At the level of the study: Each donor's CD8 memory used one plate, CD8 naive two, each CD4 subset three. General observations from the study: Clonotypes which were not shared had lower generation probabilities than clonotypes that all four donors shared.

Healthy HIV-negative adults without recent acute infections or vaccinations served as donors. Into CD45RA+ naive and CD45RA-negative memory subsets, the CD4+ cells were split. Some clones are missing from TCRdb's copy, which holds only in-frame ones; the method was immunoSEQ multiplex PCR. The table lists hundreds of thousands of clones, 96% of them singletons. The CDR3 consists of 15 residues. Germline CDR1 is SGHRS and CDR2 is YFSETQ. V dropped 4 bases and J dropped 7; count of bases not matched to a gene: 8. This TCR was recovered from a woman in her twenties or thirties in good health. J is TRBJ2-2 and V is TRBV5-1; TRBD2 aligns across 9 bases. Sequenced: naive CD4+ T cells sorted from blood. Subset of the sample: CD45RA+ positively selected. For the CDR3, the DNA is TGCGCCAGCAGCCCTTCTAGCGGGATCGGCGGGGAGCTGTTTTTT. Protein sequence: CASSPSSGIGGELFF. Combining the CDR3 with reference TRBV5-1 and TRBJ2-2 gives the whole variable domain KAGVTQTPRYLIKTRGQQVTLSCSPISGHRSVSWYQQTPGQGLQFLFEYFSETQRNKGNFPGRFSGRQFSNSRSEMNVSTLELGDSALYLCASSPSSGIGGELFFGEGSRLTVL.